A selection of T cell receptor beta chains follows, all from one sample in a study of cytomegalovirus exposure and HLA in healthy donors. The table came from immunoSEQ multiplex PCR; TCRdb's copy has only in-frame clones and leaves some out. This table holds 160,000 or so clones, over 70% found once. The source material was PBMCs. The receptors here all came from a man between 18 and 35 years old in good health and CMV-seropositive. Both conserved end residues are part of each CDR3. A D gene is named only where the DNA matches it firmly. The size entry is marked missing in some rows and otherwise reads once, few, many or a size class.

d_gene: .; j_gene: TRBJ1-1; v_gene: TRBV6-6; abundance: .; CDR3nt: TGTGCCAGCAGCCATAACACTGAAGCTTTCTTT; CDR3aa: CASSHNTEAFF
d_gene: TRBD2; j_gene: TRBJ2-3; v_gene: TRBV29-1; abundance: .; CDR3nt: TGCAGCGGCGCTAGCGGGGGCTTGACGGATACGCAGTATTTT; CDR3aa: CSGASGGLTDTQYF
d_gene: .; j_gene: TRBJ2-7; v_gene: TRBV7-8; abundance: .; CDR3nt: TGTGCCAGCAAGCTTAGTCGGGTTGTCCACGAGCAGTACTTC; CDR3aa: CASKLSRVVHEQYF
d_gene: TRBD2; j_gene: TRBJ2-6; v_gene: TRBV13; abundance: .; CDR3nt: TGTGCCAGCAGCTTAGAGAGCGGGATGAGATCTGGGGCCAACGTCCTGACTTTC; CDR3aa: CASSLESGMRSGANVLTF
d_gene: TRBD2; j_gene: TRBJ2-3; v_gene: TRBV5-4; abundance: once; CDR3nt: TGTGCCAGCAGCCAAACCCCCTACGCGGGGGGCCCCGATACGCAGTATTTT; CDR3aa: CASSQTPYAGGPDTQYF
d_gene: TRBD1; j_gene: TRBJ1-3; v_gene: TRBV18; abundance: .; CDR3nt: TGTGCCAGCTCACCGCGACAGGGGGAGTGGAACACCATATATTTT; CDR3aa: CASSPRQGEWNTIYF
d_gene: .; j_gene: TRBJ1-2; v_gene: TRBV5-5; abundance: .; CDR3nt: TGTGCCAGCAGCTTGGGACAGTCCGTCTATGGCTACACCTTC; CDR3aa: CASSLGQSVYGYTF
d_gene: .; j_gene: TRBJ1-5; v_gene: TRBV7-6; abundance: .; CDR3nt: TGTGCCAGCAGCGAATACGGTAAGGGGAGGCAGCCCCAGCATTTT; CDR3aa: CASSEYGKGRQPQHF
d_gene: .; j_gene: TRBJ2-2; v_gene: TRBV18; abundance: .; CDR3nt: TGTGCCAGCTCACCCCTAGGACAGTTGAACACCGGGGAGCTGTTTTTT; CDR3aa: CASSPLGQLNTGELFF
d_gene: .; j_gene: TRBJ2-7; v_gene: TRBV20-1; abundance: .; CDR3nt: TGCAGTGCTAGAGGGAGCTACGAGCAGTACTTC; CDR3aa: CSARGSYEQYF
d_gene: TRBD2; j_gene: TRBJ2-5; v_gene: TRBV11-2; abundance: .; CDR3nt: TGTGCCAGCAGCTTTGAGGTCTCTAGCGGGGTCCAAGAGACCCAGTACTTC; CDR3aa: CASSFEVSSGVQETQYF
d_gene: TRBD2; j_gene: TRBJ2-1; v_gene: TRBV9; abundance: .; CDR3nt: TGTGCCAGCAGCGTAAGTCTGCCGGGGGGGGCTAACAATGAGCAGTTCTTC; CDR3aa: CASSVSLPGGANNEQFF
d_gene: .; j_gene: TRBJ1-6; v_gene: TRBV27; abundance: .; CDR3nt: TGTGCCAGCAGTTCCCGGACAGTGACGGATAATTCACCCCTCCACTTT; CDR3aa: CASSSRTVTDNSPLHF
d_gene: .; j_gene: TRBJ2-7; v_gene: TRBV2; abundance: .; CDR3nt: TGTGCCAGCACGGGACACGAGACCTACGAGCAGTACTTC; CDR3aa: CASTGHETYEQYF
d_gene: TRBD1; j_gene: TRBJ1-1; v_gene: TRBV4-3; abundance: .; CDR3nt: TGCGCCAGCAGCCGGAACTCTTACAGGGGGCGAGGAACTGAAGCTTTCTTT; CDR3aa: CASSRNSYRGRGTEAFF
d_gene: TRBD1; j_gene: TRBJ1-5; v_gene: TRBV27; abundance: .; CDR3nt: TGTGCCAGCAGTCTGGACAGGGTCAATCAGCCCCAGCATTTT; CDR3aa: CASSLDRVNQPQHF
d_gene: .; j_gene: TRBJ1-6; v_gene: TRBV5-8; abundance: .; CDR3nt: TGTGCCAGCAGCTTGTACAGGTCGATCTATAATTCACCCCTCCACTTT; CDR3aa: CASSLYRSIYNSPLHF
d_gene: TRBD1; j_gene: TRBJ2-1; v_gene: TRBV25-1; abundance: once; CDR3nt: TGTGCCAGCAGTGAATTTAAGGGACAGTCAAGGCACGAGCAGTTCTTC; CDR3aa: CASSEFKGQSRHEQFF
d_gene: .; j_gene: TRBJ2-3; v_gene: TRBV4-3; abundance: .; CDR3nt: TGCGCCAGCAGCCAAGTGGCGGGGCGCACAGATACGCAGTATTTT; CDR3aa: CASSQVAGRTDTQYF
d_gene: TRBD1; j_gene: TRBJ1-3; v_gene: TRBV29-1; abundance: .; CDR3nt: TGCAGCGTTGGACAGGGTGGAAACACCATATATTTT; CDR3aa: CSVGQGGNTIYF
d_gene: .; j_gene: TRBJ1-1; v_gene: TRBV19; abundance: .; CDR3nt: TGTGCCAGTAGTAGAGGACAGTGGAACACTGAAGCTTTCTTT; CDR3aa: CASSRGQWNTEAFF
d_gene: TRBD1; j_gene: TRBJ2-7; v_gene: TRBV5-1; abundance: .; CDR3nt: TGCGCCAGCAGCTTACAGGGGGCCGACGAGCAGTACTTC; CDR3aa: CASSLQGADEQYF